This entry describes one TCR beta chain. This specimen comes from a study of technical replicates of blood from several donors. Sequenced by immunoSEQ multiplex PCR; TCRdb stores in-frame clones only, minus some. The data show 75,000 to 90,000 clones, over 90% seen once. The receptor's source is a human donor in good health. Sequenced material: T cells isolated from PBMCs.

The chain's CDR3 is CASGGLITGELFF. The CDR3 DNA follows: TGTGCCAGCGGGGGACTTATCACCGGGGAGCTGTTTTTT. The chain uses TRBV27 and TRBJ2-2; TRBD2 might be the D (6 bases). Germline CDR1 is MNHEY and CDR2 is SMNVEV (reference sequence). This CDR3 is built from 13 residues. The V end lost 8 bases, the J end lost 4 bases, and 11 bases lay between the germline ends.